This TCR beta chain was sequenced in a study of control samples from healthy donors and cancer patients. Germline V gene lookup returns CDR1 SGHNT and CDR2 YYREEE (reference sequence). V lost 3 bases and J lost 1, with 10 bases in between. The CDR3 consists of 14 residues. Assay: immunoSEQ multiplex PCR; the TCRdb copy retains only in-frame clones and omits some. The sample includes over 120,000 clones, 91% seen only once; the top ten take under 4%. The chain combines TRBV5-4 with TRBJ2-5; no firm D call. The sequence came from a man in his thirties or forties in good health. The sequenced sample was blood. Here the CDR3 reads CASSSGRIQETQYF. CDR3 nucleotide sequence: TGTGCCAGCAGCTCCGGACGGATCCAAGAGACCCAGTACTTC.